These T cell receptor beta chains were read from a single sample in a study of cytomegalovirus exposure and HLA in healthy donors. Profiling relied on immunoSEQ multiplex PCR, and the TCRdb table lists in-frame clones only, not all of them. The sample lists tens of thousands of clones, roughly 76% occurring once. The sample was PBMCs. The receptors originated from a woman aged 25 to 45 in good health and CMV-seronegative. The CDR3 runs from the conserved cysteine through the conserved F or W. The D gene is left open where the match is weak. Clone size is not always given. Where it is, it says once, few, many or a class for expanded clones.

size	D	V	J	DNA	CDR3
-	-	TRBV13	TRBJ2-7	TGTGCCAGCAGCAGGGGGGGGTCCAGGGCCTCCTACGAGCAGTACTTC	CASSRGGSRASYEQYF
-	-	TRBV7-2	TRBJ1-1	TGTGCCAGCAGACCAGGCCCTTATTCGAACACTGAAGCTTTCTTT	CASRPGPYSNTEAFF
once	-	TRBV6-5	TRBJ2-1	TGTGCCAGCAGTCCAGTTAGGGGGAATGAGCAGTTCTTC	CASSPVRGNEQFF
-	TRBD2	TRBV29-1	TRBJ2-7	TGCAGCGTTGACGGAGGGACTAGCGGGAGTTTATACGAGCAGTACTTC	CSVDGGTSGSLYEQYF
-	-	TRBV9	TRBJ1-1	TGTGCCAGCAGCGTAGGGGCCACCCTAGCTAATAGGACAGCGATAGAAGCTTTCTTT	CASSVGATLANRTAIEAFF
-	-	TRBV28	TRBJ2-1	TGTGCCAGCAGAACAACCGGGACACAGAAGGGGAATGAGCAGTTCTTC	CASRTTGTQKGNEQFF
once	-	TRBV5-4	TRBJ1-5	TGTGCCAGCACCCCGACATCCCCAGCCAATCAGCCCCAGCATTTT	CASTPTSPANQPQHF
-	TRBD1	TRBV10-1	TRBJ2-7	TGCGCCAGCAGCGGTCAACAGGGGCCAAAGTACGAGCAGTACTTC	CASSGQQGPKYEQYF
-	TRBD1	TRBV28	TRBJ1-5	TGTGCCAGCAGCTCCGTCGGACAGGGCTTTGATCAGCCCCGGCATTTT	CASSSVGQGFDQPRHF
few	-	TRBV5-3	TRBJ1-5	TGTGCCAGAAGCTTGGCCGCAGGGAACAATCAGCCCCAGCATTTT	CARSLAAGNNQPQHF
-	-	TRBV19	TRBJ2-1	TGTGCCAGTAGTATAGGGACACTAAGATTCAATGAGCAGTTCTTC	CASSIGTLRFNEQFF
once	TRBD1	TRBV2	TRBJ2-3	TGTGCCAGCAGCAGACAGGGGTGGGCAGATACGCAGTATTTT	CASSRQGWADTQYF
-	TRBD1	TRBV9	TRBJ2-3	TGTGCCAGCAGCGAGCAGGGGGCCGGGACAGATGCGCAGTATTTT	CASSEQGAGTDAQYF
-	TRBD2	TRBV28	TRBJ2-7	TGTGCCAGCAGTTTCCCCGGACTAGCGGGAGAAGCTTACGAGCAGTACTTC	CASSFPGLAGEAYEQYF
few	TRBD2	TRBV4-3	TRBJ2-1	TGCGCCAGCAGCCAAGAGGGCGGGGGGGAGCAGTTCTTC	CASSQEGGGEQFF
-	-	TRBV11-3	TRBJ1-1	TGTGCCAGCAGCTTCAAGGGAATTGGGAGCACTGAAGCTTTCTTT	CASSFKGIGSTEAFF
-	-	TRBV11-1	TRBJ1-1	TGTGCCAGCAGCTTCCGACAGACGGCTGAAAATGAAGCTTTCTTT	CASSFRQTAENEAFF
-	-	TRBV4-2	TRBJ2-7	TGTGCCAGCAGCCCACTCGAGCTGATAAGGGACACCTCAAGGGACGAGCAGTACTTC	CASSPLELIRDTSRDEQYF
-	TRBD1	TRBV11-2	TRBJ1-5	TGTGCCAGCAGCCAAGGACAGGGCGGTCAGCCCCAGCATTTT	CASSQGQGGQPQHF
-	TRBD1	TRBV9	TRBJ1-5	TGTGCCAGCAGCGTGGGGACAGGAGGGGATCAGCCCCAGCATTTT	CASSVGTGGDQPQHF
once	-	TRBV28	TRBJ2-6	TGTGCCAGCAAACGAGTCTCTGGGGCCAACGTCCTGACTTTC	CASKRVSGANVLTF
-	TRBD2	TRBV18	TRBJ2-5	TGTGCCAGCTCGTCTGACCAGACTAGCGGAGAGACCCAGTACTTC	CASSSDQTSGETQYF
-	TRBD2	TRBV5-1	TRBJ2-3	TGCGCCAGCAGCCTAGGGACTAGCGGGAGCCGACTGGCGGATACGCAGTATTTT	CASSLGTSGSRLADTQYF
-	TRBD2	TRBV14	TRBJ2-5	TGTGCCAGCAGCCAAGGTCGGCGAGCGGGGCGGGCCCAGTACTTC	CASSQGRRAGRAQYF
-	TRBD2	TRBV5-1	TRBJ2-1	TGCGCCAGCAGCTTCTCCGGGACTAGCGGGATCAATGAGCAGTTCTTC	CASSFSGTSGINEQFF
-	TRBD2	TRBV27	TRBJ2-7	TGTGCCAGCAGTTCCCCTAGCGGGAGGGCCGGCGAGCAGTACTTC	CASSSPSGRAGEQYF
-	TRBD2	TRBV30	TRBJ2-3	TGTGCCTCGAAGTTAGCGGGAGCGGGGACAGATACGCAGTATTTT	CASKLAGAGTDTQYF
-	TRBD1	TRBV30	TRBJ1-3	TGTGCCTGCATATTGGGACAGACCTCTGGAAACACCATATATTTT	CACILGQTSGNTIYF
-	TRBD2	TRBV7-3	TRBJ2-2	TGTGCCAGCAGCTCGGGACTAGCGGGAGGGTCCGGGGAGCTGTTTTTT	CASSSGLAGGSGELFF
-	-	TRBV27	TRBJ1-2	TGTGCCAGCAGTAAGGGGCAGGGTGGCTACACCTTC	CASSKGQGGYTF
-	-	TRBV6-4	TRBJ1-5	TGTGCCAGCAGTGTGAGAGACAATCAGCCCCAGCATTTT	CASSVRDNQPQHF
once	-	TRBV28	TRBJ2-7	TGTGCCAGCAGTTCCAACCGGGGGGCACAGGGGGGCAACTCCTACGAGCAGTACTTC	CASSSNRGAQGGNSYEQYF
-	TRBD1	TRBV10-3	TRBJ2-2	TGTGCCATCAGTGAAATGAGGCAGGGGGCCGGGGAGCTGTTTTTT	CAISEMRQGAGELFF
-	TRBD1	TRBV6-4	TRBJ1-2	TGTGCCAGCAGTGACTCTATCTGGTCCCCGGGACAGGGGAACTATGGCTACACCTTC	CASSDSIWSPGQGNYGYTF
-	-	TRBV6-5	TRBJ1-1	TGTGCCAGCAGTTACAGGGGGGGCACTGGGGGCACTGAAGCTTTCTTT	CASSYRGGTGGTEAFF
-	-	TRBV9	TRBJ2-1	TGTGCCAGCAGCGGGGACTTGAGAGGGTCCTACAATGAGCAGTTCTTC	CASSGDLRGSYNEQFF
-	-	TRBV10-3	TRBJ1-2	TGTGCCATCCACGAGCGGGGATTCGGCTACACCTTC	CAIHERGFGYTF
-	TRBD2	TRBV7-8	TRBJ2-3	TGTGCCAGCAGCTGGCCGCGTAGACTAGCGGGAGGTGCTACGCAGTATTTT	CASSWPRRLAGGATQYF
once	-	TRBV6-6	TRBJ2-2	TGTGCCAGCAGCCTAGTGTCGGAATCCGCCGGGGAGCTGTTTTTT	CASSLVSESAGELFF
-	-	TRBV7-9	TRBJ1-1	TGTGCCAGCAGCTTAGCCGAGGGACATTATGTAGCTTTCTTT	CASSLAEGHYVAFF
-	TRBD1	TRBV5-8	TRBJ2-5	TGTGCCAGCAGCTTGGAGAGGAGACAGGGGGAAGAGACCCAGTACTTC	CASSLERRQGEETQYF
-	TRBD1	TRBV6-1	TRBJ1-5	TGTGCCAGCAGTTCCGGGACAGGGGGTACTCAGCCCCAGCATTTT	CASSSGTGGTQPQHF
-	-	TRBV5-4	TRBJ2-1	TGTGCCAGCAGCTTTCGAACAGGAGACAATGAGCAGTTCTTC	CASSFRTGDNEQFF
-	TRBD1	TRBV19	TRBJ2-2	TGTGCCAGTAGTGCCCAACAGGGGGCCGGCACCGGGGAGCTGTTTTTT	CASSAQQGAGTGELFF
-	-	TRBV28	TRBJ1-1	TGTGCCGCCCGGAGGGAGGGGATGAACACTGAAGCTTTCTTT	CAARREGMNTEAFF
-	TRBD1	TRBV28	TRBJ1-1	TGTGCCAGCAGTTTATTTGGGACAGTAGGGAACACTGAAGCTTTCTTT	CASSLFGTVGNTEAFF
few	TRBD2	TRBV6-1	TRBJ2-3	TGTGCCAGCAGTGAAGCTGCGGGAGGTAGCACAGATACGCAGTATTTT	CASSEAAGGSTDTQYF
-	-	TRBV10-1	TRBJ2-7	TGCGCCAGCAGTTCGACTTATAGCTCCTACGAGCAGTACTTC	CASSSTYSSYEQYF
-	-	TRBV5-5	TRBJ2-3	TGTGCCAGCAGTTACAGGGAGACAGATACGCAGTATTTT	CASSYRETDTQYF
-	-	TRBV7-9	TRBJ2-7	TGTTCCAGCAGCCACAACTACGAGCAGTACTTC	CSSSHNYEQYF
-	-	TRBV30	TRBJ2-7	TGTGCCTGGAGTGTACTGAGGTCCTACGAGCAGTACTTC	CAWSVLRSYEQYF
-	-	TRBV6-1	TRBJ2-1	TGTGCCAGCAGTGAAGGCCGGGACTACAATGAGCAGTTCTTC	CASSEGRDYNEQFF